The present T cell receptor (beta chain) was sequenced within a study of blood T cell repertoires in COVID-19. Trimming took off 0 bases at V and 4 bases at J, with 10 bases between the two ends. The CDR3 contains 15 residues. The V gene's germline CDR1 is SGHRS and CDR2 YFSETQ. This table comes from immunoSEQ multiplex PCR, and its TCRdb copy is limited to in-frame clones, with some not included. The profile shows approximately 220,000 clones, about 80% of them singletons. J is TRBJ2-2 and V is TRBV5-1; D remains unclear. This sequence originates from a woman aged 40 to 50 with acute COVID-19. The sequencing sample was made of PBMCs or T cells enriched from blood (not recorded which). The CDR3 DNA follows: TGCGCCAGCAGCTTGGACGGGTACGGCACCGGGGAGCTGTTTTTT. This translates into CASSLDGYGTGELFF.